The 2 T cell receptor beta chains below all came from one sample that was sequenced in a study of identifying expanded T cells in peripheral blood. Method: immunoSEQ multiplex PCR; TCRdb's copy keeps in-frame clones and lacks some. This sample has about 58,000 clones, with around nine tenths found just once. The source material was blood. The origin of the receptors is a person between 18 and 70 years old in good health.

The J gene is TRBJ2-2, the V gene TRBV7-2, with TRBD2 as a possible D gene (5 bases). Germline CDR1 is SGHTA and CDR2 is FQGNSA. V was clipped by 3 bases and J by 3 bases, with 11 bases between them. CDR3 length equals 15 residues. CDR3 sequence: CASSFAGLYTGELFF. The CDR3 DNA is TGTGCCAGCAGCTTCGCCGGACTGTACACCGGGGAGCTGTTTTTT.

This clone was recorded once. The chain combines TRBV7-9 with TRBJ2-5; 7 bases align to TRBD2. Per the germline V gene, CDR1 is SEHNR and CDR2 is FQNEAQ (reference sequence). This CDR3 has 14 residues. With 7 bases clipped from V and 1 base from J, the junction kept 6 bases outside the gene matches. CDR3 in DNA: TGTGCCAGCAACCTAGGGAGGGGCCAAGAGACCCAGTACTTC. This encodes CASNLGRGQETQYF.